This entry lists 24 T cell receptor beta chains sequenced from one sample in a study of Graves' ophthalmopathy and Graves' hyperthyroidism. The authors amplified TCR beta CDR3 regions from RNA transcripts. The workflow started with a first-round RT-PCR run with HTBI primers and then moved on to a second-round multiplex PCR. MiXCR, applied by TCRdb to the multiplex PCR reads, yields one record per CDR3 protein. The data contain hundreds of thousands of distinct CDR3 sequences, more than 20% of them singletons. What was sequenced was peripheral blood. The receptors here all came from a young woman with stable Graves' hyperthyroidism.

This clonotype was recorded many times. The chain carries TRBV2 and TRBJ2-2, with TRBD2 matching 8 bases. The CDR3 spans 14 residues. Germline V CDR1 and CDR2: SNHLY, FYNNEI. Germline trimming cut 8 bases from V and 6 bases from J; bases unmatched to any gene: 8. CDR3 residues: CASFREGRSGELFF. The DNA for the CDR3 is TGTGCCAGCTTTCGGGAGGGCCGCTCCGGGGAGCTGTTTTTT.

This clonotype was seen repeatedly, ten times or more. This rearrangement joins TRBV6-1 to TRBJ2-2; D is possibly TRBD1 (6 bases). V gave up 6 bases and J gave up 6 bases, with 11 bases separating them. The germline CDR1 and CDR2 sequences are MNHNS and SASEGT. There are 13 residues in the CDR3. CDR3 amino acids: CASSPTGPGELFF. DNA of the CDR3: TGTGCCAGCAGCCCAACAGGGCCCGGGGAGCTGTTTTTT.

This chain connects TRBV28 to TRBJ2-7; D is unclear. Per germline, CDR1 MDHEN and CDR2 SYDVKM. The ends were cut back, 1 base at V and 1 base at J, with 11 bases in the middle. The CDR3 has 15 residues. The CDR3 DNA reads TGTGCCAGCAGTTTATTGGGCGAGATATCCTACGAGCAGTACTTC. Translated, it gives CASSLLGEISYEQYF.

This clonotype was observed a handful of times. The CDR3 DNA follows: TGTGCCAGCTCACCGCGGACAGACTTTAAGGAGACCCAGTACTTC. The encoded protein is CASSPRTDFKETQYF. V gene TRBV18 combines with J gene TRBJ2-5, with D possibly TRBD1 on 6 matching bases. The ends were cut back, 3 bases at V and 5 bases at J, with 16 bases in the middle. CDR1 and CDR2 from the germline V gene are KGHSH and LQKENI. The CDR3 sequence is 15 residues long.

This clonotype was recorded at least ten times. The V gene is TRBV9, the J gene TRBJ2-6; perhaps TRBD1 as D (5 bases). This CDR3 is 15 amino acids long. Per the germline V gene, CDR1 is SGDLS and CDR2 is YYNGEE. The V and J ends lost 3 bases and 4 bases respectively, with 11 bases between them. The CDR3 DNA is TGTGCCAGCAGCGGTACAGGTTCCGGGGCCAACGTCCTGACTTTC. This gives the protein CASSGTGSGANVLTF.

This chain joins TRBV12-3 or TRBV12-4 and TRBJ2-7; tentative D call: TRBD2 (7 bases). V dropped 3 bases and J dropped 5 bases, with 14 bases sitting between them. The CDR3 length is 14 residues. The CDR3 loop reads CASSFGGALNEQYF. CDR3 nucleotide sequence: TGTGCCAGCAGTTTTGGGGGGGCTCTGAACGAGCAGTACTTC.

The chain carries TRBV29-1 and TRBJ2-7; 7 positions match TRBD1. Germline-derived CDR1 and CDR2 are SQVTM and ANQGSEA. The CDR3 is 14 residues long. Unmatched junction bases numbered 11, after V lost 4 bases and J lost 5 bases. This CDR3 reads CSVATGTAGHEQYF. The CDR3 DNA follows: TGCAGCGTTGCGACCGGGACAGCAGGCCACGAGCAGTACTTC.

This clonotype has only one observation. This rearrangement joins TRBV6-5 to TRBJ2-7, with D uncertain. With 4 bases removed from V and 1 base from J, the gap between germline ends came to 11 bases. Germline lookup yields CDR1 MNHEY and CDR2 SVGAGI. The CDR3 has 14 amino acids. CDR3: CASSSLGRSYEQYF. CDR3 nucleotides: TGTGCCAGCAGTTCCCTTGGACGGTCCTACGAGCAGTACTTC.

This clonotype was observed a few times. This rearrangement joins TRBV29-1 to TRBJ2-2; TRBD2 matches at 8 bases. The CDR3 totals 15 residues. The germline gives CDR1 SQVTM, CDR2 ANQGSEA. Losses at the gene ends were 2 bases for V and 7 bases for J; bases not matched to a gene: 9. For the CDR3, the DNA is TGCAGCGTTGAAATAGGACTAGCCTACGGCGGGGAGCTGTTTTTT. It specifies CSVEIGLAYGGELFF.

This clonotype was seen many times. This chain connects TRBV3-1 to TRBJ1-1, with D tentatively TRBD1 (5 bases). The CDR3 contains 13 residues. The ends were cut back, 4 bases at V and 5 bases at J, with 11 bases in the middle. CDR1 and CDR2 (germline): LGHDT, YNNKEL (reference sequence). The CDR3 bases are TGTGCCAGCAGCCGAACCAGGGAGACTGAAGCTTTCTTT. This sequence encodes CASSRTRETEAFF.

This chain uses TRBV30 with TRBJ1-1, with a weak D call TRBD1 (6 bases). The CDR3 consists of 16 residues. Germline V lookup: CDR1 GTSNPN, CDR2 SVGIG (reference sequence). V lost 5 bases and J lost 1, with 20 bases in between. The CDR3 spells CAWPSSRVGANTEAFF. CDR3 coding DNA: TGTGCCTGGCCTAGCTCCCGGGTGGGGGCGAACACTGAAGCTTTCTTT.

This clonotype was seen ten or more times. The chain couples TRBV3-1 to TRBJ2-7; D call uncertain. With 0 bases removed from V and 0 bases from J, the gap between germline ends came to 6 bases. The CDR3 is 14 residues long. Germline V gene sequence: CDR1 LGHDT, CDR2 YNNKEL (reference sequence). The CDR3 is CASSQDAASYEQYF. The CDR3 DNA sequence: TGTGCCAGCAGCCAAGACGCAGCCTCCTACGAGCAGTACTTC.

Ten or more counts support this clonotype. The chain links TRBV11-2 to TRBJ2-2, with TRBD2 matching over 10 bases. The J segment lost 0 bases and the V segment lost 4 bases, leaving 8 bases of the junction unmatched. The CDR3 has 18 residues. Germline CDR1 and CDR2: SGHAT and FQNNGV. CDR3 protein: CASSSYRLAGPNTGELFF. Written as DNA, the CDR3 is TGTGCCAGCAGCTCATACAGACTAGCGGGCCCGAACACCGGGGAGCTGTTTTTT.

In this sample, this clonotype turned up many times. J is TRBJ2-7 and V is TRBV4-3; D not certain. CDR1 and CDR2 from the germline V gene are LGHNA and YSLEER. V was shortened by 0 bases and J by 4 bases, with 7 bases between the two germline ends. The CDR3 covers 13 residues. The CDR3 DNA is TGCGCCAGCAGCCAAGATGTCGTATACGAGCAGTACTTC. Its translation is CASSQDVVYEQYF.

This clonotype was seen many times. The chain uses TRBV9 and TRBJ2-5, with D possibly being TRBD1 (6 bases). This CDR3 is built from 14 residues. Germline lookup yields CDR1 SGDLS and CDR2 YYNGEE. V was shortened by 3 bases and J by 1 base, with 10 bases between the two germline ends. The DNA for the CDR3 is TGTGCCAGCAGCGCAGGGGTGGGCCAAGAGACCCAGTACTTC. Translated: CASSAGVGQETQYF. Complete variable domain (other parts from reference TRBV9 and TRBJ2-5): DSGVTQTPKHLITATGQRVTLRCSPRSGDLSVYWYQQSLDQGLQFLIQYYNGEERAKGNILERFSAQQFPDLHSELNLSSLELGDSALYFCASSAGVGQETQYFGPGTRLLVL.

This chain uses TRBV5-8 with TRBJ2-5, with 8 nucleotides matching TRBD1. Trimming removed 6 bases from V and 5 bases from J; junction bases left unmatched: 12. CDR3 size: 15 residues. CDR1 and CDR2 (germline): SGHTS, YDEGEE. CDR3 sequence: CASTEYYRGTETQYF. In nucleotides, the CDR3 is TGTGCCAGCACCGAATATTACAGGGGGACGGAGACCCAGTACTTC.

The chain recombines TRBV6-2 or TRBV6-3 with TRBJ2-3; D is ambiguous. The CDR3 is made up of 16 amino acids. Trimming took off 0 bases at V and 2 bases at J, with 12 bases between the two ends. Germline V lookup: CDR1 MNHEY, CDR2 SVGEGT. CDR3 in DNA: TGTGCCAGCAGTTACTCTGGTGGCAGCTACACAGATACGCAGTATTTT. Its translation is CASSYSGGSYTDTQYF.

This clonotype was seen repeatedly, ten times or more. The chain recombines TRBV19 with TRBJ1-1; 7 nucleotides align to TRBD1. V shed 4 bases, J shed 10 bases, and the junction held 12 bases outside the gene matches. The CDR3 is 14 amino acids. Germline CDR1 is LNHDA and CDR2 is SQIVND (reference sequence). DNA for the CDR3: TGTGCCAGTAGTAACGACAGGGCGACATACCGAGCTTTCTTT. As protein: CASSNDRATYRAFF.

In this sample, this clonotype turned up a few times. This chain links TRBV6-1 with TRBJ2-6; possible D gene TRBD2, 6 bases. Germline V CDR1 and CDR2: MNHNS, SASEGT. Trimming took off 6 bases at V and 2 bases at J, with 14 bases between the two ends. This CDR3 is built from 16 residues. For the CDR3, the DNA is TGTGCCAGCAGCCAATTAGGAGGGGCTGGGGCCAACGTCCTGACTTTC. It translates to CASSQLGGAGANVLTF.

This clonotype occurred many times. A clone one base away is much larger, so this may be a read error. Lacking the conserved final phenylalanine or tryptophan, this CDR3 likely reflects a read error. V and J are TRBV20-1 and TRBJ1-1, with TRBD1 as a possible D gene (5 bases). The CDR3 spans 13 residues. The germline gives CDR1 DFQATT, CDR2 SNEGSKA (reference sequence). The CDR3, as DNA: TGCAGAGCCCCAGGGCGCTTAGTCACTGAAGCTTTCTCT. Translated: CRAPGRLVTEAFS.

At least ten counts were recorded for this clonotype. The V and J genes are TRBV19 and TRBJ1-1, with D unresolved. Trimming took 5 bases from V and 5 from J, leaving 18 bases between them. The V gene's germline CDR1 is LNHDA and CDR2 SQIVND (reference sequence). This CDR3 has 15 amino acids. The chain's CDR3 is CASSPGLGSITEAFF. The CDR3 DNA is TGTGCCAGTAGTCCTGGTCTGGGTTCGATTACTGAAGCTTTCTTT.

The chain joins TRBV5-4 to TRBJ2-7; no firm D call. The CDR3 extends over 13 amino acids. Germline loops: CDR1 SGHNT, CDR2 YYREEE (reference sequence). V was cut by 4 bases and J by 2 bases, with 10 bases left in between. CDR3 sequence reads: CASSRTNTYEQYF. Here the CDR3 DNA reads TGTGCCAGCAGCCGGACGAATACCTACGAGCAGTACTTC.

Many counts were recorded for this clonotype. This chain joins TRBV29-1 and TRBJ2-1; 10 bases align to TRBD2. The CDR3 runs to 13 residues. CDR1 SQVTM and CDR2 ANQGSEA come from the germline V gene. Trimming cost V 5 bases and J 9 bases; bases outside gene matches: 7. This chain's CDR3 is CSVSGRAVSEQFF. CDR3 nucleotide sequence: TGCAGCGTTAGCGGGAGGGCGGTGAGTGAGCAGTTCTTC.

The chain has TRBV6-1 and TRBJ1-2; D perhaps matches TRBD1 (6 bases). Trimming removed 6 bases at V and 4 bases at J, with 21 bases between. Germline V CDR1 and CDR2: MNHNS, SASEGT. There are 16 residues in the CDR3. The CDR3 DNA follows: TGTGCCAGCAGCCCCCTGAACACCCAGGGGACCTATGGCTACACCTTC. This codes for CASSPLNTQGTYGYTF.